This T cell receptor (beta chain) was sequenced in a study of molecular identifiers for immune sequencing clone quantification. Points from the study as a whole: Clones above 20 RNA copies contained over 98% of effector molecules and under 1% of naive molecules. Should identical TCR molecules share a barcode, the sizes of highly expanded clones could be underestimated. Single-cell amounts of spiked Jurkat TCR RNA were reportedly detectable among roughly 1 million naive cells.

The CDR3 sequence is 16 residues long. The V and J ends lost 0 bases and 5 bases respectively, with 16 bases between them. Germline V lookup: CDR1 LGHNA, CDR2 YSLEER. This clonotype was seen repeatedly, ten times or more. Its antigen is currently unknown. Bulk TCR library preparation followed previously described methods with listed TCR primers. TCRdb re-called the PCR reads with MiXCR, one entry per CDR3 protein. The sample records hundreds of thousands of distinct CDR3 sequences, less than 30% being singletons. This TCR was recovered from a human donor in good health. Some libraries in this study had Jurkat cell RNA spiked in. The material sequenced was naive CD8+ T cells from blood, with Jurkat cell RNA spiked in. The subset denotes: FACS-sorted CD8+CD4-CCR7+CD45RA+ naive T cells. This sequence joins TRBV4-3 and TRBJ1-2; D is uncertain. The CDR3 region is CASSQDGGLLEYGYTF. The DNA for the CDR3 is TGCGCCAGCAGCCAAGACGGCGGTTTATTAGAGTATGGCTACACCTTC.